The clone carrying this T cell receptor beta chain was detected many times. Antigen: not known. This sample was included in a study of CD8 T cells in ankylosing spondylitis. Germline V lookup: CDR1 SQVTM, CDR2 ANQGSEA. There are 17 residues in the CDR3. V was shortened by 1 base and J by 0 bases, with 19 bases between the two germline ends. Study observations and caveats: Within ankylosing spondylitis blood, a TCR beta motif made up of seven or eight highly homologous variants appeared to be characteristic. Significant enrichment of disease-linked clones was reported in matched ankylosing spondylitis synovial fluid.

In making TCR beta libraries, quantitative 5'-RACE with molecular barcodes was used. Via MiXCR, TCRdb re-called the 5' RACE reads, giving one row per CDR3 protein. The repertoire holds roughly 250,000 distinct CDR3 sequences, with 10% as singletons. This rearrangement joins TRBV29-1 to TRBJ2-7; perhaps TRBD1 as D (6 bases). This sequence originates from a male donor with ankylosing spondylitis or in good health (not recorded which). The material sequenced was blood, either unsorted or a sorted T cell fraction (not recorded which). CDR3 DNA: TGCAGCGTTGAAGGCCTAATACAGGGATCGTCCTCCTACGAGCAGTACTTC. It yields the protein CSVEGLIQGSSSYEQYF.